This T cell receptor (beta chain) derives from a study of T cell changes during pregnancy in multiple sclerosis. V was trimmed by 0 bases and J by 8 bases, leaving 13 bases between them. This CDR3 contains 14 residues. The germline V gene encodes CDR1 GTSNPN and CDR2 SVGIG (reference sequence). TCRdb keeps only in-frame clones here, not all; method: immunoSEQ multiplex PCR. The sample holds about 67,000 clones, just over 90% seen once. This material consisted of peripheral blood, taken after pregnancy. The V call is TRBV30, the J call TRBJ1-4; possible D gene TRBD1, 5 bases. This TCR derives from a female donor with multiple sclerosis, enrolled in a pregnancy study. In DNA, the CDR3 is TGTGCCTGGAGTGTTCTTCCGGGGGGAGAAAAACTGTTTTTT. Its protein product is CAWSVLPGGEKLFF.